These 11 T cell receptor beta chains share one sample of origin, sequenced in a study of T cell repertoires in cytomegalovirus infection. A single record per CDR3 protein comes from TCRdb applying MiXCR to the reads. Among 210,000 or so distinct CDR3 sequences listed, roughly 6.5% were seen once. What was sequenced was PBMCs. The receptors originated from a human donor in good health (CMV status not recorded). Some clones in this sample may be carry-over from other donors' samples.

This clonotype was counted at least ten times. This chain joins TRBV7-9 and TRBJ2-1; D tentatively reads TRBD1 or TRBD2 (5 bases each). CDR3 length equals 16 residues. Germline CDR1 SEHNR, CDR2 FQNEAQ (reference sequence). Trimming cost V 6 bases and J 0 bases, with 15 bases left between them. The CDR3 region is CASRPNSGASYNEQFF. DNA of the CDR3: TGTGCCAGCAGACCTAACTCCGGGGCCTCCTACAATGAGCAGTTCTTC. The whole variable domain, filled in from reference TRBV7-9 and TRBJ2-1, reads DTGVSQNPRHKITKRGQNVTFRCDPISEHNRLYWYRQTLGQGPEFLTYFQNEAQLEKSRLLSDRFSAERPKGSFSTLEIQRTEQGDSAMYLCASRPNSGASYNEQFFGPGTRLTVL.

This clonotype was observed a few times. The genes are TRBV20-1 and TRBJ1-2, with TRBD1 identical over 10 bases. Germline CDR1 DFQATT, CDR2 SNEGSKA (reference sequence). V dropped 5 bases and J dropped 4; count of bases not matched to a gene: 7. The CDR3 is made up of 14 amino acids. CDR3 DNA: TGCAGTGCTTGGGGGACAGGGGACTTCTATGGCTACACCTTC. Translating gives CSAWGTGDFYGYTF.

In its sample, this clonotype was seen many times. The CDR3 region has the DNA TGTGCCAGCAGTGAAGGACAGCAAGAGACCCAGTACTTC. Protein: CASSEGQQETQYF. The chain is built from TRBV6-2 or TRBV6-3 and TRBJ2-5; D possibly corresponds to TRBD1 (6 bases). The CDR3 sequence is 13 residues long. CDR1 and CDR2 (germline): MNHEY, SVGEGT. Deletions cut 5 bases from V and 2 bases from J, with 9 bases between.

This clonotype was counted many times. The V gene is TRBV7-2, the J gene TRBJ2-7; the D gene is possibly TRBD2 (6 bases). Germline V CDR1 and CDR2: SGHTA, FQGNSA. The CDR3 sequence is 14 residues long. V lost 5 bases and J 6 bases, leaving 17 bases between the germline ends. CDR3 DNA sequence: TGTGCCAGCAGCCCCAATTCCGGGGGTCTCGAGCAGTACTTC. Amino acid sequence: CASSPNSGGLEQYF.

Ten or more counts support this clonotype. The V call is TRBV28, the J call TRBJ1-1, with 7 bases aligning to TRBD1. The CDR3 totals 13 residues. Germline V CDR1 and CDR2: MDHEN, SYDVKM. V shed 8 bases and J 6 bases; nucleotides not matched to a gene: 9. The CDR3: CASHSRGSAEAFF. The CDR3 DNA follows: TGTGCCAGCCATTCCAGGGGGTCCGCTGAAGCTTTCTTT. The whole variable domain, filled in from reference TRBV28 and TRBJ1-1, reads DVKVTQSSRYLVKRTGEKVFLECVQDMDHENMFWYRQDPGLGLRLIYFSYDVKMKEKGDIPEGYSVSREKKERFSLILESASTNQTSMYLCASHSRGSAEAFFGQGTRLTVV.

This clonotype was counted many times. This chain connects TRBV7-2 to TRBJ1-5, with 8 nucleotides matching TRBD1. The CDR3 has 15 amino acids. Trimming took 8 bases from V and 5 from J; bases not matched to a gene: 11. The germline gives CDR1 SGHTA, CDR2 FQGNSA. CDR3 in DNA: TGTGCCAGCTCCCAGGGGGCAGGTCGGGATCAGCCCCAGCATTTT. The encoded protein is CASSQGAGRDQPQHF.

The J gene is TRBJ2-3, the V gene TRBV24-1, with D perhaps TRBD1 (5 bases). Trimming shortened V by 4 bases and J by 2 bases, and 21 bases separated the two germline ends. Germline CDR1 is KGHDR and CDR2 is SFDVKD. There are 18 residues in the CDR3. CDR3 DNA: TGTGCCACCAGTGACCTCTACCAGGGTGCCATGAACACAGATACGCAGTATTTT. This gives the protein CATSDLYQGAMNTDTQYF.

This clonotype was detected ten times or more. The rearrangement links TRBV7-2 to TRBJ1-2, with D maybe TRBD1 (5 bases). Per germline, CDR1 SGHTA and CDR2 FQGNSA. The CDR3 contains 15 residues. V lost 7 bases and J 3 bases, leaving 18 bases between the germline ends. As DNA, the CDR3 is TGTGCCAGCAAGATTTCTTGGGACGGATACTATGGCTACACCTTC. It codes for CASKISWDGYYGYTF.

This clonotype was seen many times. The rearrangement links TRBV6-2 or TRBV6-3 to TRBJ2-1; TRBD2 matches at 8 bases. J gave up 6 bases and V 5 bases, and 12 bases lay outside the gene matches. Germline V gene lookup returns CDR1 MNHEY and CDR2 SVGEGT. The CDR3 is 16 amino acids. CDR3 nucleotide sequence: TGTGCCAGCAGTAACCCCCTAGCGGGCGCTTTCAATGAGCAGTTCTTC. It is translated as CASSNPLAGAFNEQFF.

This clonotype appeared many times. V and J are TRBV5-1 and TRBJ1-1, with 10 bases that match TRBD1. The J segment lost 1 base and the V segment lost 5 bases, leaving 5 bases of the junction unmatched. This CDR3 has 15 amino acids. From germline, CDR1 is SGHRS and CDR2 YFSETQ. The CDR3 DNA reads as TGCGCCAGCAGGCGGGACAGGGGAGCGAACACTGAAGCTTTCTTT. Its translation is CASRRDRGANTEAFF.

At least ten counts were recorded for this clonotype. The genes are TRBV5-1 and TRBJ2-1; 12 bases line up with TRBD1. The CDR3 is 16 residues long. J gave up 8 bases and V 0 bases, and 6 bases lay outside the gene matches. Germline-derived CDR1 and CDR2 are SGHRS and YFSETQ. CDR3 in amino acids: CASSLVLGTGGYEQFF. The CDR3 nucleotides read TGCGCCAGCAGCTTGGTCCTCGGGACAGGGGGCTATGAGCAGTTCTTC.